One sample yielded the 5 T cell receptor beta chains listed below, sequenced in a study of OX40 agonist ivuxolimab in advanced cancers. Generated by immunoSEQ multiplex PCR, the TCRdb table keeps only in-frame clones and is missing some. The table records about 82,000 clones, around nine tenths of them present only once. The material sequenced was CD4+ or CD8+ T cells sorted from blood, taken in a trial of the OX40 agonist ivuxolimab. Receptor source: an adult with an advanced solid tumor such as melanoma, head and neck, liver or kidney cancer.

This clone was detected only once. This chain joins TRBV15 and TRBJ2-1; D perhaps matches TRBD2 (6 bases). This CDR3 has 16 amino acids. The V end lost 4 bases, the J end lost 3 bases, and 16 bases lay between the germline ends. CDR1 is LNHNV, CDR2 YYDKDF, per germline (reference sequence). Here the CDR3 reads CATSIQRPGVYNEQFF. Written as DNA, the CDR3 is TGTGCCACCAGCATTCAACGCCCGGGGGTCTACAATGAGCAGTTCTTC.

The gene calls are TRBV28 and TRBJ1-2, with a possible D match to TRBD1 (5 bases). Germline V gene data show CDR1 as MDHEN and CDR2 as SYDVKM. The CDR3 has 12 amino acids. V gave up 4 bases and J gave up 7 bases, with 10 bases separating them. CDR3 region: CASSSGVTGYTF. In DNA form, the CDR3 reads TGTGCCAGCAGTTCGGGGGTAACTGGCTACACCTTC.

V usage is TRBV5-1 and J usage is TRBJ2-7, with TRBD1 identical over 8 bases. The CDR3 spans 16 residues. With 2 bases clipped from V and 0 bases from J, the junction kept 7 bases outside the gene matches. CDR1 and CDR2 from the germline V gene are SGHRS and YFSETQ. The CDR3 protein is CASSLNRDRSSYEQYF. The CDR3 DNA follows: TGCGCCAGCAGCTTAAACCGGGACAGGAGCTCCTACGAGCAGTACTTC.

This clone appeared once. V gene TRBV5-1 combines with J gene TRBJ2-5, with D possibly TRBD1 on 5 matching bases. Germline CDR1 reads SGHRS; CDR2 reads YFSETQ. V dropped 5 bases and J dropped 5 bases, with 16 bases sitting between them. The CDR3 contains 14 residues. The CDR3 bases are TGCGCCAGCAGTTATGGACAAGGGCGGGAGACCCAGTACTTC. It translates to CASSYGQGRETQYF. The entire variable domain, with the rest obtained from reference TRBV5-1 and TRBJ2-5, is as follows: KAGVTQTPRYLIKTRGQQVTLSCSPISGHRSVSWYQQTPGQGLQFLFEYFSETQRNKGNFPGRFSGRQFSNSRSEMNVSTLELGDSALYLCASSYGQGRETQYFGPGTRLLVL.

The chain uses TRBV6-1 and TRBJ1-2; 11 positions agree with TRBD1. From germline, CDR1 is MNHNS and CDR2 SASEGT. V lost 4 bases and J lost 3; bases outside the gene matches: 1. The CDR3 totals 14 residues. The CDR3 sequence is CASSGTGGYYGYTF. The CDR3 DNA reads TGTGCCAGCAGTGGGACAGGGGGCTACTATGGCTACACCTTC.